This record covers a single T cell receptor (beta chain). What it recognizes is unknown. A much larger clone lies one base from this, so it may be a read error. This CDR3 contains 13 residues. Per germline, CDR1 LNHNV and CDR2 YYDKDF (reference sequence). Time point indicated: persistent/refractory GD, antithyroid drugs over 5 years with positive TRAb. PBMC-derived RNA was used for the TCR library. EDTA tubes collected 9 to 9.5 milliliters of peripheral blood. The data are from a study of regulatory T cells in long-lasting Graves disease. For TCR beta, libraries came from iRepertoire HTBI primers and Arm-PCR of CDR3 regions. Using its own MiXCR run on the multiplex PCR reads, TCRdb lists one record per CDR3 protein. The sample includes a few hundred thousand distinct CDR3 sequences, roughly 23% of them seen just once. Study-wide findings and caveats: Persistent cases favored TRBV28, TRBJ1-2 and TRBJ2-5.

This receptor was obtained from a woman in her forties with Graves disease. The chain employs TRBV15 and TRBJ2-5, with a tentative D call TRBD2 (6 bases). The sequencing used peripheral blood mononuclear cells (PBMCs), collected when the disease was refractory, from a patient treated with antithyroid drugs. CDR3 coding DNA: TGTGCCACCAGCAGTCGCTACTCGGAGGGGCGTGACTTC. Amino acids: CATSSRYSEGRDF.